The sample holds a few counts of the clone carrying this T cell receptor (beta chain). Its matching antigen is unknown. This entry comes from a study of response to subunit inactivated influenza vaccine. Overall study findings and caveats: Only a handful of new T cells, the authors suggested, are recruited with each seasonal influenza vaccination.

In TCRdb, the RT-PCR reads were re-called with MiXCR into one record per CDR3 protein. The sample has 450,000 to 500,000 distinct CDR3 sequences; approximately 9.9% are singletons. Between the trimmed V and J ends, which lost 4 bases and 3 bases, there was a span of 8 bases. Germline V gene lookup returns CDR1 SNHLY and CDR2 FYNNEI. This CDR3 contains 13 residues. This sequence was found in a man aged 50-60 years who received an inactivated influenza vaccine. Sequenced here: PBMCs from blood, sampled 40 to 50 days after vaccination. This rearrangement joins TRBV2 to TRBJ2-3; D call uncertain. The CDR3 sequence is CASSAIGTDTQYF. For the CDR3, the DNA is TGTGCCAGCAGTGCCATAGGGACAGATACGCAGTATTTT.